This T cell receptor (beta chain) was found in a study of beta chain features in type 1 diabetes. Turning to the study itself: What patients shared with healthy donors was a similar profile of age, gender and cell yields.

Expressed TCRB transcripts were sequenced because the isolated RNA had all been reverse transcribed beforehand. The read count averaged approximately 3.5 million across naive, central memory and regulatory T cell samples. Produced via immunoSEQ multiplex PCR; TCRdb's table is partial and in-frame only. Of more than 300,000 clones in the sample, approximately 8.2% were seen once. Over 95% purity was reached by all sorted populations. On this clone: The antigen remains unidentified.

Overall study results and limits: VDJ junctions sequenced from type 1 diabetes patients showed fewer insertions and more deletions.

This CDR3 region has 15 residues. Trimming took 1 base from V and 7 from J; bases not matched to a gene: 6. CDR1 is SGHVS and CDR2 is FQNEAQ in the germline V gene. This receptor was identified in a woman between 18 and 29 years old in good health. Sequencing was done on a sample of central memory CD4+ T cells from blood. V is TRBV7-8 and J is TRBJ2-1, with 8 bases that match TRBD1. The CDR3 DNA follows: TGTGCCAGCAGCTTAGGGACAGGGAGGTCGAATGAGCAGTTCTTC. Translated: CASSLGTGRSNEQFF.